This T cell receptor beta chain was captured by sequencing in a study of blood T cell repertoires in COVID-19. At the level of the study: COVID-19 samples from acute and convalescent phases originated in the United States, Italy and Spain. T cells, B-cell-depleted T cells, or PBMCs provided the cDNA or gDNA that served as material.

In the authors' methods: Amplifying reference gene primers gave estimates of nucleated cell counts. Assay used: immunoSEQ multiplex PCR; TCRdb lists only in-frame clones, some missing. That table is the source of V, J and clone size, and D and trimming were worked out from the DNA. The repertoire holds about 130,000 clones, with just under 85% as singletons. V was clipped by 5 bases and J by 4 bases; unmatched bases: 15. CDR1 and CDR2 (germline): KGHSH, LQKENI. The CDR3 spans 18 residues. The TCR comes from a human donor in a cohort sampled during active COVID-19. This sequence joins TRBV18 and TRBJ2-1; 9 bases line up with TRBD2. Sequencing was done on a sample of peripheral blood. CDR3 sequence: CASSDALAGGPPYNEQFF. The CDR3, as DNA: TGTGCCAGCTCAGACGCTCTTGCGGGGGGGCCCCCTTACAATGAGCAGTTCTTC. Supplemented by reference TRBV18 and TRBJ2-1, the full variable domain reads NAGVMQNPRHLVRRRGQEARLRCSPMKGHSHVYWYRQLPEEGLKFMVYLQKENIIDESGMPKERFSAEFPKEGPSILRIQQVVRGDSAAYFCASSDALAGGPPYNEQFFGPGTRLTVL.